In this sample, the clone carrying this TCR beta chain turned up once. The CDR3 length is 16 residues. Germline assignment: CDR1 SEHNR and CDR2 FQNEAQ (reference sequence). V lost 3 bases, J lost 0 bases, and 12 bases lay in between. The assay was immunoSEQ multiplex PCR, and TCRdb's table has in-frame clones only and misses some. The sample gives approximately 500,000 clones, about 89% of which show up once; less than 9.5% is in the top ten. This specimen comes from a study of blood T cell repertoires in COVID-19. Study summary: Specimens from acute and convalescent COVID-19 originated in the United States, Italy and Spain. From T cells, B-cell-depleted T cells, or PBMCs came the material, which was cDNA or gDNA.

The receptor was isolated from a woman aged 45 to 65 with COVID-19, enrolled during active disease. The material sequenced was peripheral blood. The chain carries TRBV7-9 and TRBJ1-3; D remains ambiguous. The CDR3 nucleotides are TGTGCCAGCAGCTTTCCAGCCGGGAGCTCTGGAAACACCATATATTTT. Protein sequence: CASSFPAGSSGNTIYF.